Included here is one T cell receptor (beta chain) sequence, with context. The antigen remains unidentified. CDR3 length equals 15 residues. TCRdb reprocessed the 5' RACE reads and stores each CDR3 protein as one record, lacking DNA. The sample table sets out 350,000 to 500,000 distinct CDR3 sequences. The source of the sample is a study of monozygotic twins with inflammatory bowel disease. General study points: Lower sharing of clonotypes with other individuals was seen in IBD patients than in healthy twins. This was most marked in patients showing signs of disease activity.

Researchers collected around 2.6 ml of blood per donor. The rearrangement joins TRBV12-3 or TRBV12-4 to TRBJ1-3; TCRdb proposes TRBD1, but this gene call is untestable without DNA. Sequencing was carried out using blood. The sequence was collected from a human donor with ulcerative colitis or Crohn's disease, or a healthy co-twin of an affected twin (not recorded which). The CDR3 region is CASSFGGFSGNTIYF.